This T cell receptor (beta chain) is drawn from a study of cytomegalovirus exposure and HLA in healthy donors. Broader study findings: Specificity for CMV antigens was confirmed in vitro for three of the CMV-associated chains. Later analysis associated a missense DCLRE1C variant with TCR beta V- and J-gene trimming. It was 150 or so TCR beta chains that were listed as cytomegalovirus-associated.

It was with 60 Vbeta and 13 Jbeta primers that the PCR ran. Clones were sequenced by immunoSEQ multiplex PCR, and TCRdb holds only the in-frame ones, with some missing. The data show about 300,000 clones, roughly 89% seen once. V shed 4 bases, J shed 6 bases, and the junction held 6 bases outside the gene matches. This CDR3 comprises 14 residues. Germline CDR1 reads LGHNA; CDR2 reads YNFKEQ. Concerning this clone itself: Its target is unknown.

The source material was PBMCs. This chain joins TRBV4-2 and TRBJ1-5; 7 bases are a match to TRBD1. The clonotype comes from a man aged 40-55 years in good health and CMV-seropositive. Here the CDR3 reads CASSRDREAQPQHF. The CDR3 DNA reads as TGTGCCAGCAGCCGAGACAGGGAGGCTCAGCCCCAGCATTTT.